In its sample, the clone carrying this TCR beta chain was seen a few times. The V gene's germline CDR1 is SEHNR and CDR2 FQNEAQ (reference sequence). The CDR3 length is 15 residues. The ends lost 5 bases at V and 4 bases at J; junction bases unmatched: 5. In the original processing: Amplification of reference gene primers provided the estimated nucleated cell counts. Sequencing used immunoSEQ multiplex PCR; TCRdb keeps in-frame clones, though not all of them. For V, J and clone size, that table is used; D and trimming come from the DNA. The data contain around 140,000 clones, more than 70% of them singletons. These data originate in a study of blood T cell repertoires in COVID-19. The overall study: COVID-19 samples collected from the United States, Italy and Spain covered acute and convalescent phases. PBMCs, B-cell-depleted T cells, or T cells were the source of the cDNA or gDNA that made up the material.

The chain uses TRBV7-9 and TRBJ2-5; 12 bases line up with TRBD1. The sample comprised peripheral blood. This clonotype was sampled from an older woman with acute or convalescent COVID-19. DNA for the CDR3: TGTGCCAGCAGCCGGGGACAGGGGGCCGGAGAGACCCAGTACTTC. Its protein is CASSRGQGAGETQYF.